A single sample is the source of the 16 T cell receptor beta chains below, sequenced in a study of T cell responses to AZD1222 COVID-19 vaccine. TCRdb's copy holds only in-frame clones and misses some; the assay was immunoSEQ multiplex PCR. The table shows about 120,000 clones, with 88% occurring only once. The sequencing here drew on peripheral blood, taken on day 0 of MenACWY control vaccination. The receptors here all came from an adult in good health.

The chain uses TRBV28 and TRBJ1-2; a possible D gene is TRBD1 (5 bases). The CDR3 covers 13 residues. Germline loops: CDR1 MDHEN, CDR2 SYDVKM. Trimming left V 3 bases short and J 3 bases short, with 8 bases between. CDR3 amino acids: CASSFQGHYGYTF. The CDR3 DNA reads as TGTGCCAGCAGTTTTCAGGGCCACTATGGCTACACCTTC.

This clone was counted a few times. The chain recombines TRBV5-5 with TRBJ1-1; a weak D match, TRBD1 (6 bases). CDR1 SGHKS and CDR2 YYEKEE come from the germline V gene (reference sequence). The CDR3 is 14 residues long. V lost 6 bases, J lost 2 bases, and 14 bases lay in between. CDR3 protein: CASMGRGRNTEAFF. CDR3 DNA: TGTGCCAGCATGGGGCGGGGGCGAAACACTGAAGCTTTCTTT.

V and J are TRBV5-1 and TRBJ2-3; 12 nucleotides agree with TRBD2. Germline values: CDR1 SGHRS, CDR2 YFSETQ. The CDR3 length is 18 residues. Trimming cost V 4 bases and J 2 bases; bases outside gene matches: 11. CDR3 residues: CASSQTSGSEGYTDTQYF. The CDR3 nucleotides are TGCGCCAGCAGCCAGACTAGCGGGAGTGAGGGGTACACAGATACGCAGTATTTT.

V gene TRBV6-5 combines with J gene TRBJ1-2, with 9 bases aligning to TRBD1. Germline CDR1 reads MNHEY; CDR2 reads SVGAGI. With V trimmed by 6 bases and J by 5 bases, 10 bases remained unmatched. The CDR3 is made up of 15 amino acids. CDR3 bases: TGTGCCAGCAGCGAGTACAGGGGGCCCGGATATGGCTACACCTTC. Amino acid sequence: CASSEYRGPGYGYTF.

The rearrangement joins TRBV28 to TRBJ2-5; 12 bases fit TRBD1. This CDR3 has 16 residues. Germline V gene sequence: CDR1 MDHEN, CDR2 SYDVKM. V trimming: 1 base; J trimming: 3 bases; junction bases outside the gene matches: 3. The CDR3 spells CASSLLGTGGKETQYF. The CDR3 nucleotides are TGTGCCAGCAGTTTATTAGGGACAGGGGGCAAAGAGACCCAGTACTTC. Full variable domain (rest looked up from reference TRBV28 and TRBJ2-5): DVKVTQSSRYLVKRTGEKVFLECVQDMDHENMFWYRQDPGLGLRLIYFSYDVKMKEKGDIPEGYSVSREKKERFSLILESASTNQTSMYLCASSLLGTGGKETQYFGPGTRLLVL.

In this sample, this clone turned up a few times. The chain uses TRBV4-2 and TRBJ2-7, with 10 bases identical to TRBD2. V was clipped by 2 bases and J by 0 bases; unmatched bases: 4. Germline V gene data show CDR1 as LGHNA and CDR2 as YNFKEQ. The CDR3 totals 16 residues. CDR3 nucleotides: TGTGCCAGCAGCCAAATTAGCGGGAGGTTCTCCTACGAGCAGTACTTC. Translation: CASSQISGRFSYEQYF.

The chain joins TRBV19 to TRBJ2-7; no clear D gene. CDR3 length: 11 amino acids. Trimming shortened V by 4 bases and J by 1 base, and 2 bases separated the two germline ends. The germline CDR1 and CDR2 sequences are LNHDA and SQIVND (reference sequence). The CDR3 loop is CASSNSYEQYF. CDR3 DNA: TGTGCCAGTAGTAATTCCTACGAGCAGTACTTC.

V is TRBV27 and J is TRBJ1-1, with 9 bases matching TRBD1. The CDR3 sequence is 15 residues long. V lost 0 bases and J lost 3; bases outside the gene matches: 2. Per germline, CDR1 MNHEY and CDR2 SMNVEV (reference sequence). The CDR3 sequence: CASSLSGTGYTEAFF. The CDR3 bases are TGTGCCAGCAGTTTATCTGGGACAGGGTACACTGAAGCTTTCTTT.

This CDR3 reads CATSDSFYGYTF. The CDR3 DNA follows: TGTGCCACCAGTGACTCCTTCTATGGCTACACCTTC. This chain links TRBV24-1 with TRBJ1-2; D call uncertain. V was cut by 4 bases and J by 4 bases, with 6 bases left in between. This CDR3 is built from 12 residues. CDR1 is KGHDR and CDR2 is SFDVKD in the germline V gene.

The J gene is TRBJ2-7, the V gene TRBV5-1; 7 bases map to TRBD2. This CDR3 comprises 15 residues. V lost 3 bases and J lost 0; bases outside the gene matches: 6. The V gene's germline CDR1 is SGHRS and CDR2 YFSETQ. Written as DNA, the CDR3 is TGCGCCAGCAGCTCGGGGGGTAGTAGCTCCTACGAGCAGTACTTC. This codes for CASSSGGSSSYEQYF. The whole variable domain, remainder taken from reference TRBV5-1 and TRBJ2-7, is KAGVTQTPRYLIKTRGQQVTLSCSPISGHRSVSWYQQTPGQGLQFLFEYFSETQRNKGNFPGRFSGRQFSNSRSEMNVSTLELGDSALYLCASSSGGSSSYEQYFGPGTRLTVT.

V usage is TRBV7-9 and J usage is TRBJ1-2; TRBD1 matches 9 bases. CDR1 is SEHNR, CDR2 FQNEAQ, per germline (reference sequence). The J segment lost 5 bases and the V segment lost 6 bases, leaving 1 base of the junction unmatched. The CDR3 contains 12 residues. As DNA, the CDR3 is TGTGCCAGCAGTGGACAGGGGTATGGCTACACCTTC. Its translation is CASSGQGYGYTF.

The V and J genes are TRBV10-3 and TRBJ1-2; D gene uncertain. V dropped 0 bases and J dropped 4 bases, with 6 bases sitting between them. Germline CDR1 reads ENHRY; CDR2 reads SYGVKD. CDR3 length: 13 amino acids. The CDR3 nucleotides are TGTGCCATCAGTGAGTCGTTAGCCTATGGCTACACCTTC. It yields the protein CAISESLAYGYTF.

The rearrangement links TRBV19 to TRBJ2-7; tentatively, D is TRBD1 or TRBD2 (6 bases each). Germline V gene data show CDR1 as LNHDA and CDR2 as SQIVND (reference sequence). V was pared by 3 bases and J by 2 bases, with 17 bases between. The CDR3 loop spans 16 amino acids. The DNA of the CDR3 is TGTGCCAGTAGTATCTCAGGGGCGGGGATTCCCTACGAGCAGTACTTC. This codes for CASSISGAGIPYEQYF.

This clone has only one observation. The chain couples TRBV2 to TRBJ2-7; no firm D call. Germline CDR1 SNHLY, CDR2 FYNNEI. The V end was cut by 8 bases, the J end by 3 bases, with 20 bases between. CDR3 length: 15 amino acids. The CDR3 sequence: CASRGGPSRGYEQYF. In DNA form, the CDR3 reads TGTGCCAGCCGAGGCGGACCCTCAAGAGGCTACGAGCAGTACTTC.

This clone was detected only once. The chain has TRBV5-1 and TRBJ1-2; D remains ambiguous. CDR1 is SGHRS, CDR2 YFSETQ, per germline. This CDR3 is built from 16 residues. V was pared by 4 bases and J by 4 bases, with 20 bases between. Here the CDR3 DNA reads TGCGCCAGCAGCCGAGACGTTGAGAGTTTATCCTATGGCTACACCTTC. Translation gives CASSRDVESLSYGYTF. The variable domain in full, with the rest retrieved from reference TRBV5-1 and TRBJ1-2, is KAGVTQTPRYLIKTRGQQVTLSCSPISGHRSVSWYQQTPGQGLQFLFEYFSETQRNKGNFPGRFSGRQFSNSRSEMNVSTLELGDSALYLCASSRDVESLSYGYTFGSGTRLTVV.

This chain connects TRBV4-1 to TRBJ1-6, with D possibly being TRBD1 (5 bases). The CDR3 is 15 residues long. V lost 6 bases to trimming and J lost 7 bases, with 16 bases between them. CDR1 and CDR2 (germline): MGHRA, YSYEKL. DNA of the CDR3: TGCGCCAGCAGTCCGACTGGGGCTAGGAATTCACCCCTCCACTTT. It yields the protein CASSPTGARNSPLHF.